This T cell receptor beta chain was profiled in a study of low-dose radiotherapy and immunotherapy resistance in tumors (dated by TCRdb to the early 2020s). Study-wide context: Patients in Cohort 1 were given 0.5 Gy per fraction every 2 weeks, and the prescribed total PTV dose was 6.5 Gy. Intravenous cyclophosphamide at 200 mg/m2 was administered every two weeks, one day ahead of each radiation and immunotherapy administration. The trial did not randomize participants into treatment groups. For Cohort 2, the dose was 1 Gy per fraction given every two weeks, adding up to 13 Gy in total across 26 weeks. The translational analysis covered eight patients: three from the first dose cohort and the first five from the second dose cohort. Patients were given nivolumab as a 240 mg flat dose every two weeks and ipilimumab at 1 mg/kg every six weeks, with both drugs delivered intravenously. Aspirin 300 mg was taken orally once daily by patients for four cycles, starting on cycle 1 day 1.

The label giving this sample's time point can be read as: after trial treatment. What this sample's treatment or condition label stands for: LDRT plus nivolumab, ipilimumab, low-dose cyclophosphamide and aspirin (RACIN trial). Donors were enrolled in RACIN, a single-arm phase I dose-escalation trial in which nivolumab, ipilimumab, aspirin, low-dose cyclophosphamide and low-dose radiotherapy were combined. To be eligible, a patient needed to have an advanced solid tumor that was TIL-negative. From a lookup of the germline V gene (reference sequence), CDR1 and CDR2 are MNHNY and SVGAGI. The trim is 4 bases for V and 10 bases for J, with a gap of 22 bases between the germline ends. The CDR3, cysteine through phenylalanine, is 16 amino acids long. Only the CDR3 part of the read is kept: 48 bases, read in frame from the first base. This clonotype was detected many times. Its antigen is still unknown. Base quality data are lacking; no much larger clone is found one base away.

The instrument was an Illumina HiSeq 2500. First-strand cDNA was synthesized using Superscript III and a set of TRAV- and TRBV-specific primers, so that both TCRalpha and TCRbeta chains were covered. TCRs were amplified for about 18 PCR cycles with Phusion, using a constant-region primer paired with the adapter attached to the V primers. The MessageAmp II aRNA Amplification Kit was used to amplify the isolated mRNA, with in vitro transcription run for roughly 15 hours at 37 degrees C. mRNA for TCR sequencing was isolated with the Dynabeads mRNA DIRECT Purification Kit. Indexed Illumina adapters were added in a second Phusion PCR of 20 to 25 cycles, after which AMPure XP beads were used to purify the products. As for the original processing: Custom Perl scripts were used to pool TCR sequences that encoded the same protein, to remove out-of-frame sequences, and to calculate the abundance of each clonotype. TCR sequences supported by only a single read were excluded from analysis. Shannon entropy, Gini index, clonality, richness, and the frequency of TCRs shared between repertoires were included as repertoire metrics. TCRdb's own reprocessing of the public reads used fastp at Q25 and MiXCR and kept productive beta chains. Entries that share a CDR3 protein sequence are merged under the most common genes and DNA. V and J calls and clone size were set by TCRdb, not the authors. In all, the sample holds about 84,000 distinct CDR3 sequences, and 17% of those were seen once. The ten largest account for roughly 1.4% of the sample.

This receptor was identified in a male donor with prostate cancer. The specimen comprised PBMCs, sampled after low-dose radiotherapy plus immunotherapy. The chain employs TRBV6-6 and TRBJ2-2, with TRBD2 perhaps the D gene, on 6 matching bases. At the DNA level, the sequence is TGTGCCAGCAGTTCCCGTCCGGGGGAATTGCGTTTGGAGCTGTTTTTT. Its product reads: CASSSRPGELRLELFF.